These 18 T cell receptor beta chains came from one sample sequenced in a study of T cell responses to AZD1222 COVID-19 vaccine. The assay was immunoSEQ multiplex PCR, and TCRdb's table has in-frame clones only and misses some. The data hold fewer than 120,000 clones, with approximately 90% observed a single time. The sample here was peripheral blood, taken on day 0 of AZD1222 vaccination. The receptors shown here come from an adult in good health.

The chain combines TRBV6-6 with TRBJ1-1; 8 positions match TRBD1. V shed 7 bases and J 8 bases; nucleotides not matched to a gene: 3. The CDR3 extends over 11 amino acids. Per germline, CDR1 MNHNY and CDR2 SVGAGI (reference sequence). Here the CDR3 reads CASIYRGEAFF. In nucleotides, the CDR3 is TGTGCCAGCATCTACAGGGGGGAAGCTTTCTTT.

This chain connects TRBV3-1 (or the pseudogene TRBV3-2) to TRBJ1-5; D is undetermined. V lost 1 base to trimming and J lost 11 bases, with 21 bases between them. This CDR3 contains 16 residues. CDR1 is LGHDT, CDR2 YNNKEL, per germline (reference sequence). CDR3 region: CASSQGGPAVSVAQHF. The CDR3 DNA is TGTGCCAGCAGCCAAGGGGGTCCGGCGGTATCGGTGGCCCAGCATTTT.

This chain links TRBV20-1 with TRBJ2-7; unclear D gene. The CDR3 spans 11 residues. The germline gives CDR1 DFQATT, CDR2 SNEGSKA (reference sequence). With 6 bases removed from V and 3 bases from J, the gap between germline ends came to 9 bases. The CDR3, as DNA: TGCAGTGCGGGGAAAAACTACGAGCAGTACTTC. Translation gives CSAGKNYEQYF.

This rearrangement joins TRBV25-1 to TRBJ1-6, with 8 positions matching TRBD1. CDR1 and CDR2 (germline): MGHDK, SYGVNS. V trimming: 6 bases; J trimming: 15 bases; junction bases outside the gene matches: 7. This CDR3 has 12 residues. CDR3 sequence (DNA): TGTGCCAGCAGGAGACAGGGGCAGCTCCTCCACTTT. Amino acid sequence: CASRRQGQLLHF.

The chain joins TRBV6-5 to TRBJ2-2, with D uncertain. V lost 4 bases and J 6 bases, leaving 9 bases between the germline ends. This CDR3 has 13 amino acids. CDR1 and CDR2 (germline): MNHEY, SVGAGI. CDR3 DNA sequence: TGTGCCAGCAGTTCCTTGGGGTCCGGGGAGCTGTTTTTT. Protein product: CASSSLGSGELFF.

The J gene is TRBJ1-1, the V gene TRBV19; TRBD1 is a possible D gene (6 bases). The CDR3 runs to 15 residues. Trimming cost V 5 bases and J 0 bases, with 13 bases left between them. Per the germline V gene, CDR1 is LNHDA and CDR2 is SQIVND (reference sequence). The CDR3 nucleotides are TGTGCCAGTAGTTTCCTAGGGGGGGTGAACACTGAAGCTTTCTTT. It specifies CASSFLGGVNTEAFF.

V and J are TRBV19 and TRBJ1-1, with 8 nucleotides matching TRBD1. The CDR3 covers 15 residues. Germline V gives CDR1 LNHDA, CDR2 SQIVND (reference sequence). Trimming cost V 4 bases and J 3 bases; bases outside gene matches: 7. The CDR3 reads CASSKRTGRDTEAFF. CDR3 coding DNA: TGTGCCAGTAGTAAGCGGACAGGGAGGGACACTGAAGCTTTCTTT.

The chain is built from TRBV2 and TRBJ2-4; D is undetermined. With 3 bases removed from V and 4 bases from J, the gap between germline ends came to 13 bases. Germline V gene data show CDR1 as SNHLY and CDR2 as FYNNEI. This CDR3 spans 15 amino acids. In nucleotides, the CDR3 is TGTGCCAGCAGTGAGGAAGGGTCAGGTAAAAACATTCAGTACTTC. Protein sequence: CASSEEGSGKNIQYF.

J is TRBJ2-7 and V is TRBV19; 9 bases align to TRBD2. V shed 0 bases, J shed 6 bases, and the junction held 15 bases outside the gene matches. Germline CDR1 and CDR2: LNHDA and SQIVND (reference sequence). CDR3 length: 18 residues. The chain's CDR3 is CASSIDLPGSGGSLEQYF. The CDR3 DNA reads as TGTGCCAGTAGTATAGATCTCCCGGGCAGCGGGGGGTCTCTCGAGCAGTACTTC.

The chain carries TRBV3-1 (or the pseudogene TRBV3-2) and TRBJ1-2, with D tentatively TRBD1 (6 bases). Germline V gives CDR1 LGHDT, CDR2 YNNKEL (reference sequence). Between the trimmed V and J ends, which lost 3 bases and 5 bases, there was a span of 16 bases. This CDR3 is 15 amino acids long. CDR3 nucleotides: TGTGCCAGCAGCCAGGCGGCTACAGGGAGTTATGGCTACACCTTC. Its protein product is CASSQAATGSYGYTF.

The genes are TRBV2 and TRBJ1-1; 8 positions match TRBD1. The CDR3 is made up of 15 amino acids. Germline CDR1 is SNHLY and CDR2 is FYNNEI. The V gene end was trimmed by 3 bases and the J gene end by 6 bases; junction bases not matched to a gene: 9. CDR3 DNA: TGTGCCAGCAGTGATGGACAGGGAAGATTCGCTGAAGCTTTCTTT. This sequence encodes CASSDGQGRFAEAFF.

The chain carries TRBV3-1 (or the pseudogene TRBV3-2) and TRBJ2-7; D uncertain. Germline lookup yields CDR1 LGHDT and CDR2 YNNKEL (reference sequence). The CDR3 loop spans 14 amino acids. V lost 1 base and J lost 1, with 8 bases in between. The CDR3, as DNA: TGTGCCAGCAGCCAAGGTCACGGATCCTACGAGCAGTACTTC. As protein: CASSQGHGSYEQYF.

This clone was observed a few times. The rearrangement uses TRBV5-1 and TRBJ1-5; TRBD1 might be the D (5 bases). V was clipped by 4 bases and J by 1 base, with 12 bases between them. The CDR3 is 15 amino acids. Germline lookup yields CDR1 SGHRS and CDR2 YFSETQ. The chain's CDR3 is CASSTGTESNQPQHF. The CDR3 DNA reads TGCGCCAGCAGCACCGGGACGGAGAGCAATCAGCCCCAGCATTTT.

As DNA, the CDR3 is TGCGCCAGCAGCTTGGGACAGGGCAGCTATGGCTACACCTTC. This codes for CASSLGQGSYGYTF. The chain links TRBV5-1 to TRBJ1-2, with TRBD1 identical over 7 bases. The length of the CDR3 is 14 residues. Germline CDR1 SGHRS, CDR2 YFSETQ. J lost 4 bases, V lost 0 bases, and 3 bases had no gene match. Using reference TRBV5-1 and TRBJ1-2 for the parts outside the CDR3, the full variable domain is KAGVTQTPRYLIKTRGQQVTLSCSPISGHRSVSWYQQTPGQGLQFLFEYFSETQRNKGNFPGRFSGRQFSNSRSEMNVSTLELGDSALYLCASSLGQGSYGYTFGSGTRLTVV.

DNA for the CDR3: TGCGCCAGCAGCCAAGACTCTCGGGGTATTCAGCCCCAGCATTTT. Translation: CASSQDSRGIQPQHF. V gene TRBV4-1 combines with J gene TRBJ1-5; D not resolved. CDR1 is MGHRA and CDR2 is YSYEKL in the germline V gene. The CDR3 is 15 residues long. Trimming stripped 0 bases from V and 6 bases from J, with 12 bases between.

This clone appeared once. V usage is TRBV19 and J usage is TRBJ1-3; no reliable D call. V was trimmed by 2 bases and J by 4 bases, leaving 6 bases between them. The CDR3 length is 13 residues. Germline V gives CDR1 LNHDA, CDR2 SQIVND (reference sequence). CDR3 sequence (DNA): TGTGCCAGTAGTATAAGAGCGGGAAACACCATATATTTT. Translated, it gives CASSIRAGNTIYF.

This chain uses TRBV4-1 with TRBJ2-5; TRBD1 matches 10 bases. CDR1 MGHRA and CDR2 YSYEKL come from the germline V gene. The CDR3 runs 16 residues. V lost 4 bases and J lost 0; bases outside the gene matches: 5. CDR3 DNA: TGCGCCAGCAGCCCCCAGGGACAGGGGTACCAAGAGACCCAGTACTTC. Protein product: CASSPQGQGYQETQYF.

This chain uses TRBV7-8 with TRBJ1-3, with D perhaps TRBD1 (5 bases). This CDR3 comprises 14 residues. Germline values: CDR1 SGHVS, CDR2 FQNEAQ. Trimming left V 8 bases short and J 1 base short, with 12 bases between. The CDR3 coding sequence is TGTGCCAGCGGTCTGGGGGTGTCTGGAAACACCATATATTTT. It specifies CASGLGVSGNTIYF.